This record looks at one TCR beta chain sequence and its context. The target antigen is unknown. This sample was taken from a study of vaccination effects on CD4 cells after COVID-19. Investigators separated out CD4+ T cells once about 10 days of culture had passed. Sequenced by immunoSEQ multiplex PCR; TCRdb stores in-frame clones only, minus some. The sample has roughly 60,000 clones, approximately 70% seen once; the top ten hold roughly 25%. CDR3 size: 15 residues. The chain employs TRBV21-1 and TRBJ2-2; no DNA check was done on the table's D call, TRBD1. TRBV21-1 is annotated as a pseudogene. The sequencing here drew on CD4+ T cells from PBMCs cultured without peptide, taken before COVID-19 vaccination. The sequence derives from a human donor who had a prior SARS-CoV-2 infection. The DNA of the CDR3 is TGTGCCAGCGGTGCCGGGACAGAGAACACCGGGGAGCTGTTTTTT. It specifies CASGAGTENTGELFF.